One and the same sample provided the 18 T cell receptor beta chains below, sequenced in a study of early T cells in non-severe SARS-CoV-2 infection. TCRdb analysed the 5' RACE reads with MiXCR anew, one entry per CDR3 protein. The sample holds about 55,000 distinct CDR3 sequences, 8% to 9% seen once. The sequenced material came from whole blood. The receptors come from an adult who was a healthcare worker with PCR-confirmed SARS-CoV-2 infection or an uninfected control (not recorded which).

The rearrangement uses TRBV7-9 and TRBJ2-7, with a possible D match to TRBD2 (5 bases). Looked up from germline, CDR1 is SEHNR and CDR2 is FQNEAQ (reference sequence). V lost 1 base and J lost 7, with 11 bases in between. The CDR3 contains 13 residues. In DNA form, the CDR3 reads TGTGCCAGCAGCTTAGGGTTCAGCGGTGAGCAGTACTTC. Encoded protein: CASSLGFSGEQYF.

In its sample, this clonotype was seen a few times. In DNA, the CDR3 is TGTGCCAGCAGTGAAGTGGAGGGCAACGAAGCTTTCTTT. Translated, it gives CASSEVEGNEAFF. V gene TRBV6-1 combines with J gene TRBJ1-1; D ambiguous. V shed 1 base and J shed 8 bases, with 11 bases lying between them. CDR3 size: 13 residues. Germline values: CDR1 MNHNS, CDR2 SASEGT.

This clonotype was seen ten or more times. The rearrangement joins TRBV12-3 or TRBV12-4 to TRBJ1-5; 7 bases agree with TRBD1. This CDR3 is built from 13 residues. V shed 6 bases and J 2 bases; nucleotides not matched to a gene: 1. Written as DNA, the CDR3 is TGTGCCAGCAGAGGACAGGGCAATCAGCCCCAGCATTTT. It yields the protein CASRGQGNQPQHF.

The CDR3 DNA reads as TGTGCCAGCAGCTTAGTTGGTGCGGGAGCTGTCGTAGATGAGCAGTTCTTC. Residues: CASSLVGAGAVVDEQFF. The chain uses TRBV7-8 and TRBJ2-1; 7 bases line up with TRBD2. CDR1 and CDR2 from the germline V gene are SGHVS and FQNEAQ. CDR3 length: 17 amino acids. The J segment lost 8 bases and the V segment lost 1 base, leaving 14 bases of the junction unmatched.

This clonotype was seen a few times. The chain carries TRBV4-1 and TRBJ2-1; TRBD2 matches at 10 bases. CDR3 size: 17 residues. CDR1 and CDR2 (germline): MGHRA, YSYEKL. After removal of 2 bases from V and 7 bases from J, the junction contained 11 bases not matched to a gene. CDR3 loop: CASSQSNLGLAPNEQFF. CDR3 DNA: TGCGCCAGCAGCCAAAGCAACCTGGGACTAGCGCCAAATGAGCAGTTCTTC.

The V call is TRBV28, the J call TRBJ2-5; 8 bases match TRBD1. Germline loops: CDR1 MDHEN, CDR2 SYDVKM. Unmatched junction bases numbered 7, after V lost 6 bases and J lost 1 base. The CDR3 totals 15 residues. The CDR3 DNA sequence: TGTGCCAGCAGACAAGACAGGGGAATCCAAGAGACCCAGTACTTC. Residues: CASRQDRGIQETQYF.

This clonotype has a count of ten or more. This chain links TRBV7-2 with TRBJ2-2, with a possible D match to TRBD1 (6 bases). CDR3 length equals 15 residues. V lost 5 bases and J 5 bases, leaving 15 bases between the germline ends. Germline CDR1 and CDR2: SGHTA and FQGNSA. The CDR3 region is CASSQPRGETGELFF. The CDR3 nucleotides read TGTGCCAGCAGCCAACCCAGGGGAGAGACCGGGGAGCTGTTTTTT.

This clonotype was detected only a few times. The chain combines TRBV4-2 with TRBJ1-6; D is ambiguous. The CDR3 consists of 16 residues. Trimming took 4 bases from V and 7 from J, leaving 17 bases between them. CDR1 is LGHNA and CDR2 is YNFKEQ in the germline V gene. The CDR3 DNA is TGTGCCAGCAGCCCAGAAGCCGGGCTAAAAAATTCACCCCTCCACTTT. Its protein product is CASSPEAGLKNSPLHF.

V gene TRBV29-1 combines with J gene TRBJ1-1; possibly TRBD1 for D (6 bases). This CDR3 has 13 residues. CDR1 SQVTM and CDR2 ANQGSEA come from the germline V gene. With 5 bases removed from V and 1 base from J, the gap between germline ends came to 11 bases. The CDR3, as DNA: TGCAGCGTTTGCTGGACAGAGAACACTGAAGCTTTCTTT. Translating gives CSVCWTENTEAFF.

V gene TRBV12-2 combines with J gene TRBJ2-7. TRBV12-2 is a pseudogene segment. The CDR3 consists of 17 residues. The CDR3 sequence is CASRLAPRTLNPTKQYF. CDR3 coding DNA: TGTGCAAGTCGCTTAGCGCCGCGCACCTTGAACCCCACCAAGCAGTACTTC.

This clonotype was counted a few times. The J gene is TRBJ1-1, the V gene TRBV11-2; the D gene is possibly TRBD1 (6 bases). V was clipped by 4 bases and J by 5 bases, with 14 bases between them. The CDR3 has 14 amino acids. The germline V gene encodes CDR1 SGHAT and CDR2 FQNNGV. CDR3 loop: CASSSLGGQTEAFF. The CDR3 DNA follows: TGTGCCAGCAGCTCCCTAGGGGGGCAAACTGAAGCTTTCTTT.

As DNA, the CDR3 is TGTGCCAGCAGCCCCCCCCTGGGTGGCGGGACGGCAGATACGCAGTATTTT. It yields the protein CASSPPLGGGTADTQYF. This chain links TRBV9 with TRBJ2-3, with a weak D call TRBD2 (6 bases). Trimming left V 4 bases short and J 4 bases short, with 22 bases between. Germline assignment: CDR1 SGDLS and CDR2 YYNGEE. CDR3 length: 17 residues.

This clonotype was seen only a few times. J is TRBJ2-7 and V is TRBV20-1, with 11 bases matching TRBD2. The CDR3 sequence is 14 residues long. With 1 base clipped from V and 6 bases from J, the junction kept 5 bases outside the gene matches. The germline V gene encodes CDR1 DFQATT and CDR2 SNEGSKA (reference sequence). This chain's CDR3 is CSARVAGGPFEQYF. For the CDR3, the DNA is TGCAGTGCTAGAGTAGCGGGAGGGCCTTTCGAGCAGTACTTC.

This clonotype has ten or more counts. This chain links TRBV5-1 with TRBJ1-6; D call uncertain. CDR1 and CDR2 from the germline V gene are SGHRS and YFSETQ. V was shortened by 0 bases and J by 7 bases, with 11 bases between the two germline ends. CDR3 length: 15 residues. CDR3 protein: CASSLEYLRNSPLHF. DNA of the CDR3: TGCGCCAGCAGCTTGGAGTATTTAAGAAATTCACCCCTCCACTTT.

This clonotype appeared many times. V usage is TRBV6-6 and J usage is TRBJ2-7; the D gene is possibly TRBD2 (5 bases). The CDR3 consists of 17 residues. Germline CDR1 reads MNHNY; CDR2 reads SVGAGI (reference sequence). With 6 bases removed from V and 3 bases from J, the gap between germline ends came to 24 bases. CDR3 residues: CASSPRHSRAANYEQYF. The CDR3 DNA reads as TGTGCCAGCAGCCCTAGACATTCGAGGGCTGCCAACTACGAGCAGTACTTC.

This clonotype was seen a handful of times. This chain joins TRBV7-3 and TRBJ2-2, with TRBD1 as a possible D gene (5 bases). The germline V gene has CDR1 SGHTA and CDR2 FQGTGA. Trimming took off 4 bases at V and 4 bases at J, with 13 bases between the two ends. The CDR3 consists of 15 residues. CDR3 region: CASSWGSLGTGELFF. In DNA form, the CDR3 reads TGTGCCAGCAGCTGGGGCTCCTTGGGCACCGGGGAGCTGTTTTTT. Together with reference TRBV7-3 and TRBJ2-2, the CDR3 gives the full variable domain: GAGVSQTPSNKVTEKGKYVELRCDPISGHTALYWYRQSLGQGPEFLIYFQGTGAADDSGLPNDRFFAVRPEGSVSTLKIQRTERGDSAVYLCASSWGSLGTGELFFGEGSRLTVL.

This clonotype was picked up many times. The rearrangement links TRBV10-1 to TRBJ2-1, with 8 bases matching TRBD1. The germline V gene has CDR1 WNHNN and CDR2 SYGVQD (reference sequence). With 0 bases clipped from V and 8 bases from J, the junction kept 6 bases outside the gene matches. The CDR3 covers 15 residues. This CDR3 is CASSESRTGRDEQFF. As DNA, the CDR3 is TGCGCCAGCAGTGAGTCGCGGACAGGGCGCGATGAGCAGTTCTTC.

This clonotype appeared many times. This chain connects TRBV28 to TRBJ1-2; D ambiguous. V gave up 7 bases and J gave up 5 bases, with 20 bases separating them. Germline CDR1 and CDR2: MDHEN and SYDVKM. There are 15 residues in the CDR3. CDR3 nucleotides: TGTGCCAGCACCCTGGGCAGGCCCCTTTTTTATGGCTACACCTTC. It translates to CASTLGRPLFYGYTF.